The rows below give T cell receptor beta chains drawn from one sample of a study of T cell responses to AZD1222 COVID-19 vaccine. The assay was immunoSEQ multiplex PCR, and TCRdb's table has in-frame clones only and misses some. Of 110,000 to 150,000 clones in the sample, over 75% are singletons; the top ten hold over 3.5%. Sequenced material: peripheral blood, taken on day 0 of AZD1222 vaccination. The receptor set was obtained from an adult in good health. CDR3s include the opening cysteine and the closing phenylalanine or tryptophan. The order of the fields is clone size, J gene, D gene, V gene, CDR3 DNA, CDR3 protein. The D gene is left open where the match is weak. Rows may omit the clone size; those that give it use once, few, many or a size class.

-,TRBJ1-1,TRBD1,TRBV5-6,TGTGCCAGCAGCCGTCTCGGGACAGGCATGAACACTGAAGCTTTCTTT,CASSRLGTGMNTEAFF
-,TRBJ1-3,TRBD1,TRBV7-9,TGTGCCAGCAGCTCCGGACAGGCAAACACCATATATTTT,CASSSGQANTIYF
-,TRBJ2-7,TRBD1,TRBV5-1,TGCGCCAGCAGCCCGGACAGGGGGCGATTCTACGAGCAGTACTTC,CASSPDRGRFYEQYF
-,TRBJ2-1,-,TRBV11-3,TGTGCCAGCAGCTTGGGTCGGGACAATGAGCAGTTCTTC,CASSLGRDNEQFF
-,TRBJ1-5,TRBD1,TRBV10-1,TGCGCCAGCAGACCGGGACAGGGGGATTATAGCAATCAGCCCCAGCATTTT,CASRPGQGDYSNQPQHF
-,TRBJ2-1,-,TRBV29-1,TGCAGCGCCCTCGGGGGTGAGCAGTTCTTC,CSALGGEQFF
once,TRBJ2-5,-,TRBV7-3,TGTGCCAGCAGCGCGGGAAGGCAAGAGACCCAGTACTTC,CASSAGRQETQYF
-,TRBJ1-1,-,TRBV6-5,TGTGCCAGCAGAGTAATGGGGGCGCATACTGAAGCTTTCTTT,CASRVMGAHTEAFF
-,TRBJ2-7,-,TRBV7-6,TGTGCCAGCAGCTTAAACAGGGTGGCCTACGAGCAGTACTTC,CASSLNRVAYEQYF
-,TRBJ1-2,-,TRBV27,TGTGCCAGCAGTTTAACTACTGCCAACTATGGCTACACCTTC,CASSLTTANYGYTF
few,TRBJ2-7,-,TRBV3-1/TRBV3-2,TGTGCCAGCAGCCAAGGGTCGTCGGTGATAGGCAGCGAGCAGTACTTC,CASSQGSSVIGSEQYF
few,TRBJ1-1,TRBD1,TRBV29-1,TGCAGCGTTGAAGATAAAGGGACAGGTTCCATGAACACTGAAGCTTTCTTT,CSVEDKGTGSMNTEAFF
-,TRBJ2-3,-,TRBV21-1,TGTGCCAGCAGCAAAGTATCCCCAGGGCGGAATACGCAGTATTTT,CASSKVSPGRNTQYF
-,TRBJ1-1,-,TRBV12-3/TRBV12-4,TGTGCCAGCAGTTTAGCAGGGACTGAAGCTTTCTTT,CASSLAGTEAFF
-,TRBJ2-5,TRBD2,TRBV7-2,TGTGCCAGCAGCCGGACTAGCGCCCGGGGGGAGACCCAGTACTTC,CASSRTSARGETQYF
once,TRBJ2-3,-,TRBV1,TGCACCAGCAGCCAAGATAACCCTTGGGAAACTAGCGGGGGGGCAGATACGCAGTATTTT,CTSSQDNPWETSGGADTQYF
-,TRBJ2-7,TRBD2,TRBV4-1,TGCGCCAGCAGCCACCTTCTGGGCTTAGCGGGAGTCTACGAGCAGTACTTC,CASSHLLGLAGVYEQYF
-,TRBJ1-2,-,TRBV12-3/TRBV12-4,TGTGCCAGCAGTGGGTTGGGGGAGGGCTACACCTTC,CASSGLGEGYTF
-,TRBJ2-2,-,TRBV18,TGTGCCAGCTCACCAATGACTTTAGGCACCGGGGAGCTGTTTTTT,CASSPMTLGTGELFF
-,TRBJ1-4,TRBD1,TRBV9,TGTGCCAGCAGCGCTTCCCCAAATTCCGGGACAGGTAATGAAAAACTGTTTTTT,CASSASPNSGTGNEKLFF
-,TRBJ1-1,-,TRBV5-1,TGCGCCAGCCGGACAAGTACAGGGATAGCTTTCTTT,CASRTSTGIAFF
-,TRBJ2-5,TRBD2,TRBV27,TGTGCCAGCAGTCAACCACGGACTAGCGGGAGCCCAAAGACCCAGTACTTC,CASSQPRTSGSPKTQYF
-,TRBJ2-7,-,TRBV4-1,TGCGCCAGCAGCCAAGAAGGTCAGGGAGTGTACGAGCAGTACTTC,CASSQEGQGVYEQYF
-,TRBJ2-2,-,TRBV3-1/TRBV3-2,TGTGCCAGCAGCCAAGATTCGCCGGGGTGGGGCACCGGGGAGCTGTTTTTT,CASSQDSPGWGTGELFF
-,TRBJ1-3,-,TRBV27,TGTGCCAGCGCTAATGGGCGCGGGCGGGGCACCATATATTTT,CASANGRGRGTIYF
once,TRBJ2-7,TRBD2,TRBV12-3/TRBV12-4,TGTGCCAGCAGTTTGACTAGCGGCTACGAGCAGTACTTC,CASSLTSGYEQYF